This T cell receptor (beta chain) originates from a study of CXCR3-negative and CXCR3-positive naive CD8 T cells. As regards this clonotype: Its antigen remains unidentified.

UMI labels and 5' RACE were used to prepare the TRB cDNA libraries. Following a re-call of the 5' RACE reads, TCRdb has one entry per CDR3 protein and lacks DNA. The sample's table shows 45,000 to 55,000 distinct CDR3 sequences. Using triplicate sorts, a few hundred thousand cells were collected each time from every CD8+ T cell subset. Study-wide results and limits: Naive CXCR3-positive and CXCR3-negative cells shared TRBV-TRBJ usage; memory cells diverged. CD5 surface expression was similar among naive subsets, and TCR strength was estimated by inference from TRB CDR3 properties. High diversity, comparable across both naive subsets, contrasted with much lower diversity in memory CD8+ cells.

This TCR was sampled from a human donor in good health. Some clones in this sample may be carry-over from other donors' samples. The specimen sequenced was memory CD8+ T cells from blood.

The CDR3 loop is CASSLVGLASSYNEQFF. The chain has TRBV28 and TRBJ2-1; lacking DNA, the TRBD2 call made by TCRdb goes unchecked. The CDR3 covers 17 residues. The germline V gene encodes CDR1 MDHEN and CDR2 SYDVKM.